Below, 27 T cell receptor beta chains from the same sample are listed, as sequenced in a study of kidney transplant recipient with SARS-CoV-2 infection. TCRdb analysed the reads with MiXCR anew, one entry per CDR3 protein. Among 200,000 to 300,000 distinct CDR3 sequences listed, more than 25% were seen once. Material: a blood sample, obtained at baseline and on day 111 from a kidney transplant recipient. The receptors originated from a male patient in his thirties who had COVID-19 and was a kidney transplant recipient. Some T cells here may be from the graft donor.

This clonotype was seen just once. This could be a read error, since a much larger clone is one nucleotide away. The CDR3 is CTSRAPGGTGELFF. The CDR3 DNA is TGCACCAGCAGAGCACCCGGAGGAACCGGGGAGCTGTTTTTT. The chain links TRBV5-1 to TRBJ2-2; D might be TRBD2 (5 bases). CDR3 size: 14 residues. Germline V gene sequence: CDR1 SGHRS, CDR2 YFSETQ. Together with reference TRBV5-1 and TRBJ2-2, the CDR3 gives the full variable domain: KAGVTQTPRYLIKTRGQQVTLSCSPISGHRSVSWYQQTPGQGLQFLFEYFSETQRNKGNFPGRFSGRQFSNSRSEMNVSTLELGDSALYLCTSRAPGGTGELFFGEGSRLTVL.

This clonotype was observed many times. The J gene is TRBJ1-2, the V gene TRBV4-3; D remains unclear. Trimming removed 4 bases at V and 0 bases at J, with 15 bases between. Germline-derived CDR1 and CDR2 are LGHNA and YSLEER. This CDR3 is 16 amino acids long. CDR3 coding DNA: TGCGCCAGCAGCCGAGAACTAAGGAGAGCTAACTATGGCTACACCTTC. Protein product: CASSRELRRANYGYTF.

On this clonotype itself: It may be a read error: a sequence one base away is much more abundant. The gene calls are TRBV5-6 and TRBJ1-5; the match to TRBD1 covers 7 bases. This CDR3 contains 15 residues. The V gene's germline CDR1 is SGHDT and CDR2 YYEEEE. The V gene end was trimmed by 4 bases and the J gene end by 4 bases; junction bases not matched to a gene: 8. The CDR3 region is CASSRTGSGNQPQHF. DNA for the CDR3: TGTGCCAGCAGCCGGACAGGATCAGGGAATCAGCCCCAGCATTTT.

This chain joins TRBV21-1 and TRBJ2-3; the table gives TRBD2 as D, unverified against the DNA. TRBV21-1 is a pseudogene locus. This CDR3 has 17 residues. The CDR3 DNA reads as TGTGCCGGCAGGAACGAACTAGCTACAGTCATGCAAGATACGCAGTATTTT. It is translated as CAGRNELATVMQDTQYF.

Ten or more counts support this clonotype. Here the CDR3 DNA reads TGTGCCAGCAGCCCCGACTATGGAAGGGAGACCCAGTACTTC. Protein product: CASSPDYGRETQYF. The rearrangement uses TRBV28 and TRBJ2-5; weak D call: TRBD2 (5 bases). The CDR3 totals 14 residues. Trimming took 6 bases from V and 5 from J, leaving 16 bases between them. Germline V gene sequence: CDR1 MDHEN, CDR2 SYDVKM.

At least ten counts were recorded for this clonotype. The rearrangement uses TRBV12-3 or TRBV12-4 and TRBJ2-7; unclear D gene. The CDR3 totals 15 residues. Trimming left V 2 bases short and J 3 bases short, with 14 bases between. CDR3 DNA sequence: TGTGCCAGCAGTTTACGCCGCGACCTAGGCTACGAGCAGTACTTC. Translating it yields CASSLRRDLGYEQYF.

To note about this clonotype: A much larger clone differs by one base, so this may be a read error. The chain employs TRBV8-2 and TRBJ2-6; the table names TRBD2, a call not compared with the DNA. TRBV8-2 is reported as a pseudogene. The CDR3 loop spans 17 amino acids. The CDR3 DNA is TGTGGCAGGATTCGGAGGATAACACAAAGTTGGGCCAACGTCCTGACTTTC. Protein sequence: CGRIRRITQSWANVLTF.

This clonotype was recorded a few times. This chain connects TRBV20-1 to TRBJ2-5; 8 bases agree with TRBD2. Germline loops: CDR1 DFQATT, CDR2 SNEGSKA (reference sequence). The trim removed 3 bases at V and 1 base at J, leaving 7 bases unmatched. The CDR3 extends over 15 amino acids. The CDR3 is CSASVSGAFQETQYF. The DNA of the CDR3 is TGCAGTGCTAGCGTTAGCGGGGCCTTCCAAGAGACCCAGTACTTC.

This clonotype showed up many times. The chain combines TRBV23-1 with TRBJ1-2; no reliable D call. TRBV23-1 is assigned to the ORF class and has an uncertain function. V lost 5 bases and J 4 bases, leaving 23 bases between the germline ends. This CDR3 spans 17 amino acids. The DNA for the CDR3 is TGCGCCAGCAGTGAACCTCAGCTACGCAGAAAGACCTATGGCTACACCTTC. Residues: CASSEPQLRRKTYGYTF.

This clonotype was counted ten times or more. The gene calls are TRBV28 and TRBJ2-3; 7 bases map to TRBD2. Per germline, CDR1 MDHEN and CDR2 SYDVKM. With 7 bases clipped from V and 3 bases from J, the junction kept 13 bases outside the gene matches. The CDR3 covers 16 residues. The CDR3 nucleotides read TGTGCCAGCACGGGATGGGCGGGAGTAAATACAGATACGCAGTATTTT. Translating gives CASTGWAGVNTDTQYF.

With regard to this clonotype: Given a much more abundant clone one base away, this may be a read error. V and J are TRBV5-4 and TRBJ1-2, with D perhaps matching TRBD1 (5 bases). The germline gives CDR1 SGHNT, CDR2 YYREEE (reference sequence). The CDR3 covers 13 residues. The CDR3 DNA reads as TGTGCCAGCAGCTCAGGGAAGAACTGTGGCTACACCTTC. Its translation: CASSSGKNCGYTF.

This clonotype was recorded once. A much larger clone is a single base away; this may be a read error. CDR3 loop: CASGLPRGGYNEQFF. The CDR3 region has the DNA TGTGCCAGCGGCTTACCACGGGGGGGGTACAATGAGCAGTTCTTC. This sequence joins TRBV9 and TRBJ2-1; 8 bases align to TRBD2. Germline CDR1 SGDLS, CDR2 YYNGEE. CDR3 length: 15 residues. V trimming: 7 bases; J trimming: 4 bases; junction bases outside the gene matches: 10. Looking up the rest from reference TRBV9 and TRBJ2-1 gives the full variable domain: DSGVTQTPKHLITATGQRVTLRCSPRSGDLSVYWYQQSLDQGLQFLIQYYNGEERAKGNILERFSAQQFPDLHSELNLSSLELGDSALYFCASGLPRGGYNEQFFGPGTRLTVL.

This rearrangement joins TRBV9 to TRBJ1-4; D gene unclear. The V end was cut by 10 bases, the J end by 0 bases, with 16 bases between. This CDR3 region has 15 residues. CDR1 is SGDLS, CDR2 YYNGEE, per germline. The CDR3 coding sequence is TGTGCCTGCAATTCGGACGGGACAACTAATGAAAAACTGTTTTTT. It translates to CACNSDGTTNEKLFF.

This clonotype was seen at least ten times. The chain recombines TRBV18 with TRBJ2-7; 8 bases fit TRBD2. Trimming took 0 bases from V and 2 from J; bases not matched to a gene: 3. From germline, CDR1 is KGHSH and CDR2 LQKENI. There are 15 residues in the CDR3. This chain's CDR3 is CASSPPERGTYEQYF. CDR3 sequence (DNA): TGTGCCAGCTCACCACCGGAGCGGGGGACCTACGAGCAGTACTTC.

This clonotype has ten or more counts. The chain employs TRBV7-8 and TRBJ1-2; D remains unclear. Germline values: CDR1 SGHVS, CDR2 FQNEAQ. The CDR3 spans 17 residues. Trimming cost V 5 bases and J 4 bases, with 23 bases left between them. The CDR3 reads CASSHYGFTRKTYGYTF. The DNA of the CDR3 is TGTGCCAGCAGCCACTATGGGTTTACCCGAAAGACCTATGGCTACACCTTC.

For this clonotype: This clone may be a read error of a much larger clone one base away. The CDR3: CAWSVSGGAASIQYF. The CDR3 nucleotides are TGTGCCTGGAGTGTCAGCGGAGGCGCGGCTAGCATACAGTACTTC. V is TRBV30 and J is TRBJ2-4; tentatively, D is TRBD2 (5 bases). Germline V CDR1 and CDR2: GTSNPN, SVGIG (reference sequence). The CDR3 spans 15 residues. Trimming removed 0 bases at V and 13 bases at J, with 22 bases between.

The genes are TRBV11-3 and TRBJ2-1; D is perhaps TRBD2 (6 bases). The CDR3 loop spans 19 amino acids. Germline V gives CDR1 SGHNT, CDR2 YENEEA. V lost 2 bases, J lost 2 bases, and 22 bases lay in between. The CDR3 here is CASSLFDPTRDDAYNEQFF. The CDR3 region has the DNA TGTGCCAGCAGCTTATTCGATCCGACGCGGGATGACGCCTACAATGAGCAGTTCTTC.

A few counts support this clonotype. V and J are TRBV24-1 and TRBJ2-3; 9 nucleotides match TRBD2. The CDR3 consists of 14 residues. V lost 6 bases and J lost 5; bases outside the gene matches: 5. Per the germline V gene, CDR1 is KGHDR and CDR2 is SFDVKD. The CDR3 here is CATSPRGGLDTQYF. The CDR3 coding sequence is TGTGCCACCAGTCCGCGGGGGGGACTAGATACGCAGTATTTT.

This clonotype was recorded many times. The V gene is TRBV12-3 or TRBV12-4, the J gene TRBJ2-5, with TRBD2 matching 8 bases. CDR3 length equals 16 residues. The ends lost 3 bases at V and 0 bases at J; junction bases unmatched: 6. CDR3 protein: CASSFRAGGYQETQYF. The CDR3 nucleotides read TGTGCCAGCAGTTTTCGCGCGGGAGGATACCAAGAGACCCAGTACTTC.

Ten or more counts support this clonotype. This chain joins TRBV10-2 and TRBJ1-2; D is undetermined. The ends were cut back, 5 bases at V and 4 bases at J, with 23 bases in the middle. This CDR3 region has 17 residues. Germline values: CDR1 WSHSY, CDR2 SAAADI. CDR3: CASSHRCTSRKTYGYTF. The CDR3, as DNA: TGCGCCAGCAGTCATCGTTGCACTTCTAGAAAGACCTATGGCTACACCTTC.

This clonotype was counted at least ten times. This chain links TRBV6-5 with TRBJ2-3, with 11 bases matching TRBD1. Germline V gene lookup returns CDR1 MNHEY and CDR2 SVGAGI. The V gene end was trimmed by 5 bases and the J gene end by 4 bases; junction bases not matched to a gene: 2. The CDR3 runs to 14 residues. The CDR3 loop reads CASSAGQGADTQYF. The CDR3 DNA sequence: TGTGCCAGCAGTGCGGGACAGGGGGCAGATACGCAGTATTTT.

A word on this clonotype: A much larger clone differs by one base, so this may be a read error. This chain uses TRBV30 with TRBJ2-1; 9 nucleotides agree with TRBD1. Trimming cost V 1 base and J 1 base; bases outside gene matches: 2. The germline V gene encodes CDR1 GTSNPN and CDR2 SVGIG (reference sequence). The CDR3 totals 15 residues. CDR3 bases: TGTGCCTGGAGTGCGGGGACAGGGTCCTACAATGAGCAGTTCTTC. This encodes CAWSAGTGSYNEQFF.

This clonotype was detected many times. The chain is built from TRBV2 and TRBJ2-7, with 8 bases identical to TRBD1. Germline V CDR1 and CDR2: SNHLY, FYNNEI. Trimming cost V 8 bases and J 0 bases; bases outside gene matches: 3. CDR3 length: 13 amino acids. CDR3 residues: CASGGTGSYEQYF. The CDR3 DNA is TGTGCCAGCGGGGGGACAGGCTCCTACGAGCAGTACTTC.

The sample holds many counts of this clonotype. The genes are TRBV10-3 and TRBJ1-1; no firm D call. This CDR3 has 13 residues. V lost 2 bases to trimming and J lost 10 bases, with 14 bases between them. In germline, CDR1 is ENHRY, CDR2 SYGVKD. The CDR3 protein is CAISEPRTPIAFF. Here the CDR3 DNA reads TGTGCCATCAGTGAGCCGAGGACCCCTATAGCTTTCTTT.

Details on this clonotype: This may come from a read error, since a much larger clone is one base off. The chain uses TRBV6-5 and TRBJ1-1; D is perhaps TRBD1 (6 bases). This CDR3 contains 16 residues. In germline, CDR1 is MNHEY, CDR2 SVGAGI. CDR3 in amino acids: CTSSSRGPSVNMGAFF. As DNA, the CDR3 is TGTACCAGCAGTTCCAGGGGCCCGTCAGTTAATATGGGAGCTTTCTTT.

This clonotype appeared many times. This chain connects TRBV5-1 to TRBJ1-1; 7 nucleotides line up with TRBD1. Germline CDR1 SGHRS, CDR2 YFSETQ. Trimming at V came to 0 bases and at J to 4 bases, leaving 9 bases not matched to a gene. The CDR3 extends over 16 amino acids. CDR3 bases: TGCGCCAGCAGCTTGGCCGATATTACAGGGGTCACTGAAGCTTTCTTT. It yields the protein CASSLADITGVTEAFF.

Notes on this clonotype: A much larger clone sits a single nucleotide away, making a read error possible. The chain recombines TRBV5-5 with TRBJ2-4, with a weak D call TRBD1 (5 bases). The J call may be incorrect, as the DNA end agrees better with TRBJ2-7. From germline, CDR1 is SGHKS and CDR2 YYEKEE (reference sequence). The CDR3 runs to 13 residues. In DNA, the CDR3 is TGTGTCAGCAGCGTACAGGTGGAAGTCGAGCAGTACTTC. This codes for CVSSVQVEVEQYF.